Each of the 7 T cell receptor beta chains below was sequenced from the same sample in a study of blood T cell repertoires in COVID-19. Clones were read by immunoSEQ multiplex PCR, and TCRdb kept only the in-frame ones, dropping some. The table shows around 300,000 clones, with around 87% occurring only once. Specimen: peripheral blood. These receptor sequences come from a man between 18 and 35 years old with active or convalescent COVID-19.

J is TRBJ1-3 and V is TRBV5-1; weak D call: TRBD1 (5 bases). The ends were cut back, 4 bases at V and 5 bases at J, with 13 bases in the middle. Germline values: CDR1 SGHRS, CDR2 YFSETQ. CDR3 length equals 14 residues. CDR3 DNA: TGCGCCAGCAGCCACACAGACAGTAGAAACACCATATATTTT. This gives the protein CASSHTDSRNTIYF.

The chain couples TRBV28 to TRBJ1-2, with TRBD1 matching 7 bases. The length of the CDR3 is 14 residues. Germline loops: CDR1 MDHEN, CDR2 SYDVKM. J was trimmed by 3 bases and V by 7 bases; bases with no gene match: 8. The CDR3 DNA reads TGTGCCAGCACCTCAGGAGGGACAGACTATGGCTACACCTTC. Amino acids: CASTSGGTDYGYTF.

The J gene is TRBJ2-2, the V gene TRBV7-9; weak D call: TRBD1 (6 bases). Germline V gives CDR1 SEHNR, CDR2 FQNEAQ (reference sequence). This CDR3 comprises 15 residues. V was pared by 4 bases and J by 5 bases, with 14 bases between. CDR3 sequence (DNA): TGTGCCAGCAGCTCTAACAGGGCAAAAACCGGGGAGCTGTTTTTT. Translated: CASSSNRAKTGELFF.

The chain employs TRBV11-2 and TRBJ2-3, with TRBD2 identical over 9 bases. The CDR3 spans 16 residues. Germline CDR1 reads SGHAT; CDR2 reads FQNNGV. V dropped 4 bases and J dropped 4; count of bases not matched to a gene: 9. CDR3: CASSYLAGIRADTQYF. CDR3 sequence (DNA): TGTGCCAGCAGCTACCTAGCGGGAATAAGGGCAGATACGCAGTATTTT.

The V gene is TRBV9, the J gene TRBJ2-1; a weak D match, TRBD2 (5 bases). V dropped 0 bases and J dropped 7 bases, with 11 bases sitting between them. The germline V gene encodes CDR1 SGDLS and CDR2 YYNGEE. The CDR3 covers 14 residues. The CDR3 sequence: CASSVDGEWNEQFF. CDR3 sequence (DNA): TGTGCCAGCAGCGTAGATGGGGAGTGGAATGAGCAGTTCTTC.

The CDR3 sequence: CASSPLSGELFF. CDR3 coding DNA: TGCGCCAGCAGCCCCCTTTCCGGGGAGCTGTTTTTT. This chain links TRBV4-1 with TRBJ2-2; D gene ambiguous. Trimming pared 4 bases from V and 6 bases from J, leaving 6 bases between. The CDR3 is 12 amino acids. Germline assignment: CDR1 MGHRA and CDR2 YSYEKL.

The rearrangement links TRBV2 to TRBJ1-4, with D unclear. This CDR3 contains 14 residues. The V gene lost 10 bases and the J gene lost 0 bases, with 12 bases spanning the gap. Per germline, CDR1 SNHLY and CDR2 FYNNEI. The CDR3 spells CATERSSTNEKLFF. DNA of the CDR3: TGTGCCACCGAGAGGAGCTCAACTAATGAAAAACTGTTTTTT.